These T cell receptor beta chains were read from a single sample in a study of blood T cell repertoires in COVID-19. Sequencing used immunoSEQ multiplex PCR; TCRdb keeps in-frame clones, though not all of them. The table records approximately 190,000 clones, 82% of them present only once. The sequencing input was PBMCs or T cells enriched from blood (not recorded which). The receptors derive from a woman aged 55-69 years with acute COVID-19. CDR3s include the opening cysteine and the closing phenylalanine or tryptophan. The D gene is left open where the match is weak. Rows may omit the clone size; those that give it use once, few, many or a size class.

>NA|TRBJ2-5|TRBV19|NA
TGTGCCAGTAGTGGCACTAGTTTCCAAATGGAGACCCAGTACTTC
CASSGTSFQMETQYF
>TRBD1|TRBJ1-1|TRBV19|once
TGTGCCAGTAGTTCGCAGGGGGCTTTGGACACTGAAGCTTTCTTT
CASSSQGALDTEAFF
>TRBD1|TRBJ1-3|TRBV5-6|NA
TGTGCCAGCAGCCCCGGACAGGGGACCCCCTCTGGAAACACCATATATTTT
CASSPGQGTPSGNTIYF
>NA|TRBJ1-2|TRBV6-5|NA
TGTGCCAGTAAATCTAACTATGGCTACACCTTC
CASKSNYGYTF
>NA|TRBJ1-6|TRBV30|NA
TGTGCCTGGAGTGTCCCCGCGGGGGGCTATTCACCCCTCCACTTT
CAWSVPAGGYSPLHF
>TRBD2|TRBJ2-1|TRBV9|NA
TGTGCCAGCAGACCTAGCGGGAGGGATGACAATGAGCAGTTCTTC
CASRPSGRDDNEQFF
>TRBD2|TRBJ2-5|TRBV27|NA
TGTGCCAGCAGGGGACTAGCGGACCAAGAGACCCAGTACTTC
CASRGLADQETQYF
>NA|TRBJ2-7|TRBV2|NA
TGTGCCAGCAGTGTTGAACTAGAAGGCAATCCGGAGCAGTACTTC
CASSVELEGNPEQYF
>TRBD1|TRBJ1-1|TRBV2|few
TGTGCCAGCAGTTCAGGGGGGCCAGGAGCTTTCTTT
CASSSGGPGAFF
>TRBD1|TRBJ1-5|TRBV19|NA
TGTGCCAGTAGTTATGGGACAGAAAATCAGCCCCAGCATTTT
CASSYGTENQPQHF
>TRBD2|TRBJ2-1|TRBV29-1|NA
TGCAGCGTTGAAGATCAGCGACTAGCGGGGGTGGATGAGCAGTTCTTC
CSVEDQRLAGVDEQFF
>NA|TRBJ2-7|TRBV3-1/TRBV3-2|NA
TGTGCCAGCAGCCAAGGAGGCAGGGCACTCTACGAGCAGTACTTC
CASSQGGRALYEQYF
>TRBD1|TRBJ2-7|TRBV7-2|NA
TGTGCCAGCAGCTCGGGACAGGGACTGTTCCAGCAGTACTTC
CASSSGQGLFQQYF
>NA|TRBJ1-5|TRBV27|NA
TGTGCCAGCAGGGGGACACTTAGCAATCAGCCCCAGCATTTT
CASRGTLSNQPQHF
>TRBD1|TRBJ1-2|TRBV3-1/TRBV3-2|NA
TGTGCCAGCAGCCGGACAGGGGAAGGCTATGGCTACACCTTC
CASSRTGEGYGYTF
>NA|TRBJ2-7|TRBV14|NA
TGTGCCAGCAGCCAAGATTTGGGTGGGAGTTACGAGCAGTACTTC
CASSQDLGGSYEQYF
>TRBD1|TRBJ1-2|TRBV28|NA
TGTGCCAGCAGTCGACAGGGGTCCTATGGCTACACCTTC
CASSRQGSYGYTF
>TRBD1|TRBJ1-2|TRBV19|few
TGTGCCAGTACGGAAGGACAGGGCTATGGCTACACCTTC
CASTEGQGYGYTF
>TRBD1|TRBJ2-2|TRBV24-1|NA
TGTGCCACCAGTCCGGACAGGGGGGGGTTAACCGGGGAGCTGTTTTTT
CATSPDRGGLTGELFF
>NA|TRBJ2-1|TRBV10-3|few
TGTGCCATCAGTTCAGGCAATGAGCAGTTCTTC
CAISSGNEQFF
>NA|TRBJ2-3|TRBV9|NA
TGTGCCAGCGCGTCCCCCCTCAGGCCAGATACGCAGTATTTT
CASASPLRPDTQYF
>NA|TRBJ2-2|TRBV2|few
TGTGCCAGCAGGGACTTTAACACCGGGGAGCTGTTTTTT
CASRDFNTGELFF
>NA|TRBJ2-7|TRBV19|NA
TGTGCCAGTAGGGACTACTACGAGCAGTACTTC
CASRDYYEQYF
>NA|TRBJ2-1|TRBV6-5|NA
TGTGCCAGCAGTTACAACAGGGTCCATGAGCAGTTCTTC
CASSYNRVHEQFF
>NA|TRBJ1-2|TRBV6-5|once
TGTGCCAGCACCTACGGGGGGAACTATGGCTACACCTTC
CASTYGGNYGYTF
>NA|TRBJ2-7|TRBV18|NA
TGTGCCAGCTCACTCAATACTCGGGAGCAGTACTTC
CASSLNTREQYF
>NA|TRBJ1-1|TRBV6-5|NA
TGTGCCAGCAGTTCAGTACAGACTGAAGCTTTCTTT
CASSSVQTEAFF
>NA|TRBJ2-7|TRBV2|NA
TGTGCCAGCAGACGGGACACACTCTACGAGCAGTACTTC
CASRRDTLYEQYF
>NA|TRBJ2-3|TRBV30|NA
TGTGCCTGGAGCGGGAGTACAGATACGCAGTATTTT
CAWSGSTDTQYF
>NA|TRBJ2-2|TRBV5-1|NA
TGCGCCAGCAGTCTCCGCCCACCAGGGGAATTGGGGACCGGGGAGCTGTTTTTT
CASSLRPPGELGTGELFF
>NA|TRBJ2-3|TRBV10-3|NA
TGTGCCATCAGTGAGTCTTCCGCGGGAGATACGCAGTATTTT
CAISESSAGDTQYF
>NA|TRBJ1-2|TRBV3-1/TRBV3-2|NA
TGTGCCAGCAGCCAGACAGGTTATGGCTACACCTTC
CASSQTGYGYTF
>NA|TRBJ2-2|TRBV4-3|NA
TGCGCCAGCAGCCAAGAAACCCATAGCACCGGGGAGCTGTTTTTT
CASSQETHSTGELFF
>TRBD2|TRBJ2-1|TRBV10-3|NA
TGTGCCATCAGGCCACTAGCGGGCCCCTACAATGAGCAGTTCTTC
CAIRPLAGPYNEQFF
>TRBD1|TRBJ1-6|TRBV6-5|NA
TGTGCCAGCAGTTACGTGGGACAGGGGTATTCACCCCTCCACTTT
CASSYVGQGYSPLHF
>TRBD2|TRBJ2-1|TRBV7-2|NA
TGTGCCAGCAAAATCAGCGGGAGTCCTTACGAGCAGTTCTTC
CASKISGSPYEQFF
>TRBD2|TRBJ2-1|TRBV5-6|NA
TGTGCCAGCAGCCCTAGCGGGAGGGCCGGCAATGAGCAGTTCTTC
CASSPSGRAGNEQFF
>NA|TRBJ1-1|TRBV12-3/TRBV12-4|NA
TGTGCCAACGGGGGTGGTAATGAAGCTTTCTTT
CANGGGNEAFF
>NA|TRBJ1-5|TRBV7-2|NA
TGTGCCAGCAGCCCCCCCACAGGGTCCAATCAGCCCCAGCATTTT
CASSPPTGSNQPQHF
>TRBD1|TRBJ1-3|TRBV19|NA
TGTGCCAGTAGTCCCTGGGACAGGGGAAACACCATATATTTT
CASSPWDRGNTIYF